This T cell receptor (beta chain) appears in the sequencing data of a study of T cells after yellow fever vaccination. This clonotype was seen a few times. Germline V CDR1 and CDR2: SGHRS, YFSETQ. Between the trimmed V and J ends, which lost 6 bases and 0 bases, there was a span of 9 bases. The CDR3 has 13 amino acids. Each CDR3 protein is one row after TCRdb ran MiXCR on the 5' RACE reads. The sample carries 500,000 to 650,000 distinct CDR3 sequences, about a sixth recorded once. The sample consisted of PBMCs, taken less than 6 days after the first yellow fever vaccination. The V gene is TRBV5-1, the J gene TRBJ1-1; no definite D call. The TCR sequence derives from a man younger than 35 who received the YFV17D yellow fever vaccine. The CDR3: CASTNGMNTEAFF. The CDR3 region has the DNA TGCGCCAGCACTAACGGGATGAACACTGAAGCTTTCTTT.